This TCR beta chain was identified in a study of blood T cell repertoires in COVID-19. Libraries were prepared by immunoSEQ multiplex PCR; TCRdb keeps only in-frame clonotypes and omits some of them. Among approximately 300,000 clones, over 80% were seen once, and the ten largest hold about 6%. The sequence was collected from a woman between 50 and 59 years old with COVID-19, enrolled during active disease. Source material: peripheral blood.

The CDR3 spells CASSSATGSDTEAFF. The CDR3 DNA reads as TGTGCCAGCAGCTCTGCGACAGGGTCAGACACTGAAGCTTTCTTT. The chain recombines TRBV7-3 with TRBJ1-1; 7 positions match TRBD1. The CDR3 contains 15 residues. V shed 4 bases and J 3 bases; nucleotides not matched to a gene: 8. CDR1 SGHTA and CDR2 FQGTGA come from the germline V gene.